This T cell receptor beta chain was captured in a study of blood T cell repertoires in COVID-19. Study details: Donors in the United States, Italy and Spain gave samples during acute or convalescent COVID-19. PBMCs, B-cell-depleted T cells, or T cells were the source of the cDNA or gDNA that made up the material.

Profiling relied on immunoSEQ multiplex PCR, and the TCRdb table lists in-frame clones only, not all of them. The sample consists of about 140,000 clones, roughly 85% of them appearing once. This clone was found a few times. There are 14 residues in the CDR3. V was clipped by 4 bases and J by 4 bases, with 13 bases between them. Germline CDR1 LGHDT, CDR2 YNNKEL (reference sequence). Material for sequencing was peripheral blood. The V gene is TRBV3-1 (or the pseudogene TRBV3-2), the J gene TRBJ1-1; the D is unclear. The source is a man aged 60 to 69 with acute or convalescent COVID-19. The chain's CDR3 is CASSLAEGVTEAFF. CDR3 bases: TGTGCCAGCAGCCTTGCGGAGGGTGTCACTGAAGCTTTCTTT.